The clone carrying this T cell receptor beta chain has only one observation. In the PCR, 60 Vbeta and 13 Jbeta primers were used. Here immunoSEQ multiplex PCR was the method, and the copy in TCRdb shows in-frame clones only, minus some. The data hold 95,000 to 100,000 clones, with around 76% observed a single time. This sample was taken from a study of cytomegalovirus exposure and HLA in healthy donors. Germline trimming cut 4 bases from V and 5 bases from J; bases unmatched to any gene: 9. Germline V lookup: CDR1 MDHEN, CDR2 SYDVKM. CDR3 length: 16 residues. The sequenced sample was PBMCs. The J gene is TRBJ2-1, the V gene TRBV28, with 9 bases fitting TRBD2. The origin of this receptor is a man aged 40-49 years in good health and CMV-seropositive. The CDR3 region is CASSYLSGRGDNEQFF. CDR3 sequence (DNA): TGTGCCAGCAGTTACCTTAGCGGGAGAGGGGACAATGAGCAGTTCTTC.